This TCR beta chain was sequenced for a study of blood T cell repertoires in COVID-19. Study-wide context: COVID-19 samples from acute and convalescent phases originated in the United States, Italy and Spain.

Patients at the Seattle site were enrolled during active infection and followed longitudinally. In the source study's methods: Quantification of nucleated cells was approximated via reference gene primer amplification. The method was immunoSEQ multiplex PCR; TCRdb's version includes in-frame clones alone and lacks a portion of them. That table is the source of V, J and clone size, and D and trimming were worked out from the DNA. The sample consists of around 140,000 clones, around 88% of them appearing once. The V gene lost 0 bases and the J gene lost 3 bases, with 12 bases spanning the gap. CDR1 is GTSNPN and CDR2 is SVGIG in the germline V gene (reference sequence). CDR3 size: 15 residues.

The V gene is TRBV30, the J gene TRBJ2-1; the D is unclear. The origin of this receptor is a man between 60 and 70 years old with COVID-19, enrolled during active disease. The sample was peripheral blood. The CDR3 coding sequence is TGTGCCTGGAGTGTATCGCCTTCCTACTACAATGAGCAGTTCTTC. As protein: CAWSVSPSYYNEQFF.